A selection of T cell receptor beta chains follows, all from one sample in a study of T cell responses to AZD1222 COVID-19 vaccine. Only in-frame clones appear in the TCRdb table, and some are missing; sequencing was by immunoSEQ multiplex PCR. In the table there are some 84,000 clones, roughly 85% of which are singletons. The sample here was peripheral blood, taken 28 days after the second AZD1222 dose. These receptors all come from an adult who received the AZD1222 COVID-19 vaccine. The CDR3 runs from the conserved cysteine through the conserved F or W. D genes are given only for firm matches. Clone size is not always given. Where it is, it says once, few, many or a class for expanded clones.

abundance	d_gene	v_gene	j_gene	len	CDR3aa	CDR3nt
.	.	TRBV15	TRBJ2-2	14	CATSRRTNTGELFF	TGTGCCACCAGCAGGCGGACGAACACCGGGGAGCTGTTTTTT
.	.	TRBV6-1	TRBJ1-3	14	CASSDGVSGNTIYF	TGTGCCAGCAGTGATGGGGTCTCTGGAAACACCATATATTTT
.	.	TRBV5-1	TRBJ1-4	15	CASSLGTTTNEKLFF	TGCGCCAGCAGCTTGGGGACGACAACTAATGAAAAACTGTTTTTT
.	.	TRBV28	TRBJ2-1	11	CASDQYNEQFF	TGTGCCAGCGACCAGTACAATGAGCAGTTCTTC
.	TRBD1	TRBV7-9	TRBJ1-1	16	CASIFGPSGGNTEAFF	TGTGCCAGCATCTTCGGCCCATCAGGGGGGAACACTGAAGCTTTCTTT
.	TRBD2	TRBV18	TRBJ2-1	17	CASSPRGGLGANNEQFF	TGTGCCAGCTCACCACGTGGAGGACTAGGGGCTAACAATGAGCAGTTCTTC
.	TRBD2	TRBV7-2	TRBJ2-6	16	CASRRGTASGANVLTF	TGTGCCAGCAGGCGGGGGACGGCTTCTGGGGCCAACGTCCTGACTTTC
few	.	TRBV2	TRBJ2-1	14	CASRAPYKYNEQFF	TGTGCCAGCAGAGCCCCTTACAAATACAATGAGCAGTTCTTC
.	.	TRBV5-4	TRBJ1-2	15	CASSPGGRGDYGYTF	TGTGCCAGCAGCCCGGGGGGAAGAGGGGACTATGGCTACACCTTC
.	.	TRBV7-9	TRBJ1-6	17	CASSLGTTRAYNSPLHF	TGTGCCAGCAGCCTAGGGACAACAAGAGCCTATAATTCACCCCTCCACTTT
.	.	TRBV12-5	TRBJ2-7	16	CASGLVGAAGHYEQYF	TGTGCTAGTGGTTTGGTAGGGGCAGCAGGGCACTACGAGCAGTACTTC
few	TRBD1	TRBV24-1	TRBJ2-2	14	CATGEQGHTGELFF	TGTGCCACCGGAGAACAGGGGCACACCGGGGAGCTGTTTTTT
.	.	TRBV5-1	TRBJ2-3	16	CASSLNPDGSTDTQYF	TGCGCCAGCAGCTTGAACCCGGACGGGAGCACAGATACGCAGTATTTT
.	TRBD1	TRBV6-6	TRBJ1-6	16	CASSHKRTGLNSPLHF	TGTGCCAGCAGTCATAAGCGGACAGGGTTAAACTCACCCCTCCACTTT
.	.	TRBV6-2/TRBV6-3	TRBJ2-7	15	CASSRPHGGTYEQYF	TGTGCCAGCAGCCGCCCCCACGGTGGCACCTACGAGCAGTACTTC
once	.	TRBV6-5	TRBJ1-3	13	CASSYSPGNTIYF	TGTGCCAGCAGTTACTCGCCCGGAAACACCATATATTTT
.	.	TRBV27	TRBJ1-4	14	CASTYFATNEKLFF	TGTGCCAGCACATATTTTGCAACTAATGAAAAACTGTTTTTT
.	.	TRBV25-1	TRBJ1-1	14	CASSDFTGSTEAFF	TGTGCCAGCAGTGATTTTACCGGGAGCACTGAAGCTTTCTTT
.	.	TRBV7-8	TRBJ1-1	13	CASSLAGNTEAFF	TGTGCCAGCAGCTTAGCCGGGAACACTGAAGCTTTCTTT
.	TRBD1	TRBV7-2	TRBJ2-5	15	CASSFGGTGGETQYF	TGTGCCAGCAGCTTTGGGGGGACAGGGGGAGAGACCCAGTACTTC
once	.	TRBV4-1	TRBJ2-5	14	CASSQEGAEETQYF	TGCGCCAGCAGCCAAGAGGGGGCGGAAGAGACCCAGTACTTC
.	TRBD2	TRBV18	TRBJ2-7	15	CASSPGAGENYEQYF	TGTGCCAGCTCACCAGGGGCGGGGGAGAACTACGAGCAGTACTTC
.	.	TRBV5-1	TRBJ2-1	11	CASRVGGEQFF	TGCGCCAGCAGGGTGGGGGGTGAGCAGTTCTTC
.	.	TRBV20-1	TRBJ1-2	14	CSAGGGRPNYGYTF	TGCAGTGCTGGTGGGGGGAGGCCAAACTATGGCTACACCTTC
.	.	TRBV3-1/TRBV3-2	TRBJ1-2	15	CASSQDSGGVYGYTF	TGTGCCAGCAGCCAAGATTCGGGGGGCGTCTATGGCTACACCTTC
.	TRBD1	TRBV5-4	TRBJ2-3	16	CASSLGGQGGTDTQYF	TGTGCCAGCAGCTTGGGGGGACAGGGAGGCACAGATACGCAGTATTTT
.	TRBD1	TRBV7-2	TRBJ2-1	15	CASSPGQGAMGEQFF	TGTGCCAGCAGCCCGGGACAGGGGGCAATGGGTGAGCAGTTCTTC
few	TRBD1	TRBV7-6	TRBJ1-4	15	CASSPRQGRGEKLFF	TGTGCCAGCAGCCCCAGACAGGGTCGGGGCGAAAAACTGTTTTTT